This TCR beta chain was recovered during a study of blood T cell repertoires in COVID-19 (dated by TCRdb to about 2020). Describing the broader study: Samples covering the acute and convalescent phases of COVID-19 were provided by collaborators in the United States, Italy and Spain. The material from the prospective study consisted of cDNA or gDNA derived from T cells, B-cell-depleted T cells, or PBMCs. Deeply sampled blood TCRbeta repertoires from subjects exposed to, actively infected with, or recovered from COVID-19 were included in the dataset. The repertoires were released in a freely available public database meant as a resource for research on the immune response to SARS-CoV-2. The samples were drawn from the first 160 participants of the ongoing ImmuneRACE study and from roughly 1,300 subjects provided by 6 global collaborators. Nearly every sample came with metadata listing a de-identified subject ID, COVID-19 status, age in years and sex. Where HLA class I and class II types were available, the types were taken from metadata supplied by the sample provider, not from assay-based typing. Broader findings and caveats from the paper: Clinical and demographic metadata were provided uncurated, with the amount varying by source and participant.

To note about this clone: No cognate antigen has been identified for it. No qualities accompany the bases; no much larger clone lies one base away.

Collaborating institutions collected whole blood in K2EDTA tubes following their own protocols. For TCRbeta analysis, collaborators shipped samples in one of three forms: frozen whole blood, isolated PBMCs, or DNA extracted from either of those sample types. The immunoSEQ Assay, a bias-controlled multiplex PCR, was used to amplify TCRbeta CDR3 regions from genomic DNA. For the original study's pipeline: Nucleated cell counts per sample were estimated from amplification of reference gene primers within the assay. Sequence reads were collapsed and filtered to measure the absolute abundance of every unique TCRbeta CDR3 rearrangement. For each sample, productive Simpson clonality was calculated by taking the square root of Simpson's diversity index across productive rearrangements. Drawn from immuneACCESS, this table holds only the in-frame rearrangements with V and J called that TCRdb kept. Clones are partly lost; checked studies trace under half to an unresolved V gene and leave the rest unexplained. V and J calls and clone size are given by that table; D and trimming were obtained from the DNA. This sample lists some 260,000 clones; more than 65% were detected once. The ten top clones hold under 3.5% of the sample.

The junction shows trimming of 4 bases on V and 3 bases on J, plus 11 bases between the germline ends. The germline V gene encodes CDR1 SGHRS and CDR2 YFSETQ. Including the terminal cysteine and phenylalanine, the CDR3 comprises 13 residues. Just the 39-base CDR3 DNA is kept, in frame starting at base 1. The sequencing input was peripheral blood. The rearranged segments are TRBV5-1 and TRBJ2-7, with no reliable assignment of the D segment. This TCR derives from a woman aged 18-35 years with acute or convalescent COVID-19. The CDR3 has the sequence CASSQTVDYEQYF. The sequence in DNA is TGCGCCAGCAGCCAAACAGTAGACTACGAGCAGTACTTC.